This T cell receptor (beta chain) was recorded in a study of shared clonotypes between healthy human individuals. Whole-study results and caveats: Across subsets, estimated richness was generally greater for naive than for memory populations.

About this clone itself: Its target is not known. Other nucleotide sequences from this sample produce the same CDR3.

The CDR3 is 14 residues long. CDR1 is MGHRA and CDR2 is YSYEKL in the germline V gene. V lost 4 bases and J lost 3; bases outside the gene matches: 4. Deep was the level at which the assay was run. Repertoires were generated with immunoSEQ multiplex PCR, while TCRdb's copy carries only in-frame clones and drops some. The top ten hold more than 0.9% of the sample, which has about 1,900,000 clones, about 95% seen once. Naive CD8 cells comprised CD45RO-negative, CCR7-positively selected cells, excluding terminally differentiated effector memory CD45RA+ cells. This sequence originates from a man between 18 and 29 years old in good health. Source material: naive CD8+ T cells sorted from blood. This rearrangement joins TRBV4-1 to TRBJ2-7; 9 positions agree with TRBD1. The CDR3 protein is CASSLGQGNYEQYF. Written as DNA, the CDR3 is TGCGCCAGCAGCCTGGGACAGGGAAACTACGAGCAGTACTTC.